These 3 T cell receptor beta chains came from one sample sequenced in a study of T cell clonotyping in hematopoietic cell transplantation (dated by TCRdb to about 2021). The library came from the immunoSEQ multiplex PCR assay. Sourced from immuneACCESS, this table was stored by TCRdb with only in-frame sequences that have V and J called. A share of the clones is absent; for the studies checked, an unresolved V gene accounts for under half, and the remainder has no known explanation. Counted in this sample were approximately 80,000 clones; 90% to 96% of them appeared once. The ten biggest clones cover under 2% of the sample. What this sample's time point label stands for: recipient sample about 28 days before transplant, after cytoreduction. The sequences come from peripheral blood mononuclear cells, collected before stem cell transplant. These receptors were obtained from a woman between 45 and 60 years old with acute myeloid leukemia. Some clones in this sample may be carry-over from other donors' samples.

The chain uses TRBV6-6 and TRBJ2-7, with D hard to call. The CDR3 runs 15 residues. Trimming removed 5 bases from V and 0 bases from J, with 14 bases in between. Germline loops: CDR1 MNHNY, CDR2 SVGAGI (reference sequence). The CDR3 sequence: CASSDGRITSYEQYF. The CDR3 nucleotides read TGTGCCAGCAGTGATGGACGGATCACCTCCTACGAGCAGTACTTC.

The rearrangement links TRBV6-6 to TRBJ2-2; TRBD2 agrees at 13 bases. Germline V lookup: CDR1 MNHNY, CDR2 SVGAGI (reference sequence). Trimming took 2 bases from V and 6 from J; bases not matched to a gene: 0. There are 15 residues in the CDR3. The CDR3 DNA reads TGTGCCAGCAGTTACACTAGCGGGGGGGCCGGGGAGCTGTTTTTT. Translated: CASSYTSGGAGELFF.

The V and J genes are TRBV18 and TRBJ1-1; D gene ambiguous. Germline values: CDR1 KGHSH, CDR2 LQKENI. The V and J ends lost 7 bases and 10 bases respectively, with 22 bases between them. CDR3 size: 14 residues. CDR3 in amino acids: CASFTPETLFRAFF. The CDR3 coding sequence is TGTGCCAGCTTCACCCCCGAGACACTTTTTAGAGCTTTCTTT.